These 18 T cell receptor beta chains share one sample of origin, sequenced in a study of cytomegalovirus exposure and HLA in healthy donors. The PCR made use of 60 Vbeta and 13 Jbeta primers. Sequencing used immunoSEQ multiplex PCR; TCRdb keeps in-frame clones, though not all of them. The repertoire holds some 120,000 clones, with under 90% as singletons. The sample taken for sequencing was PBMCs. The receptors shown here come from a woman aged 25 to 39 in good health and CMV-seronegative.

This chain connects TRBV9 to TRBJ2-2, with D possibly being TRBD1 (6 bases). The ends were cut back, 6 bases at V and 1 base at J, with 13 bases in the middle. This CDR3 is built from 15 residues. Germline V lookup: CDR1 SGDLS, CDR2 YYNGEE. The CDR3 spells CASNPQGLNTGELFF. CDR3 DNA: TGTGCCAGCAACCCCCAGGGGTTGAACACCGGGGAGCTGTTTTTT. Full variable domain (rest looked up from reference TRBV9 and TRBJ2-2): DSGVTQTPKHLITATGQRVTLRCSPRSGDLSVYWYQQSLDQGLQFLIQYYNGEERAKGNILERFSAQQFPDLHSELNLSSLELGDSALYFCASNPQGLNTGELFFGEGSRLTVL.

This sequence joins TRBV30 and TRBJ2-5, with 8 bases fitting TRBD1. Germline values: CDR1 GTSNPN, CDR2 SVGIG (reference sequence). The CDR3 is made up of 14 amino acids. J gave up 4 bases and V 3 bases, and 7 bases lay outside the gene matches. CDR3 amino acids: CAWRTTGAGETQYF. CDR3 nucleotide sequence: TGTGCCTGGAGGACGACAGGGGCAGGAGAGACCCAGTACTTC.

The chain links TRBV5-1 to TRBJ2-7; 12 bases agree with TRBD2. Trimming cost V 4 bases and J 2 bases; bases outside gene matches: 7. Germline V gene sequence: CDR1 SGHRS, CDR2 YFSETQ. The CDR3 spans 16 residues. The CDR3 DNA follows: TGCGCCAGCAGCGCGACTAGCGGGAGTGTCACCTACGAGCAGTACTTC. Its translation is CASSATSGSVTYEQYF.

The J gene is TRBJ1-2, the V gene TRBV7-9; 10 bases align to TRBD1. With 3 bases clipped from V and 4 bases from J, the junction kept 2 bases outside the gene matches. The CDR3 extends over 14 amino acids. Germline-derived CDR1 and CDR2 are SEHNR and FQNEAQ (reference sequence). The CDR3 sequence is CASSLTGGPYGYTF. The CDR3 nucleotides are TGTGCCAGCAGCTTGACAGGGGGCCCCTATGGCTACACCTTC. Full variable domain (outside the CDR3, taken from reference TRBV7-9 and TRBJ1-2): DTGVSQNPRHKITKRGQNVTFRCDPISEHNRLYWYRQTLGQGPEFLTYFQNEAQLEKSRLLSDRFSAERPKGSFSTLEIQRTEQGDSAMYLCASSLTGGPYGYTFGSGTRLTVV.

Comment on this clone: Relative to the germline gene, one junction end is altered; a read error may explain this. The chain uses TRBV7-9 and TRBJ2-2; 12 nucleotides agree with TRBD2. CDR1 and CDR2 (germline): SEHNR, FQNEAQ (reference sequence). The CDR3 runs 16 residues. CDR3 nucleotides: TGTTCCAGCAGCGGACCTGGGACTAGCGGGACCGGGGAGCTGTTTTTT. Encoded protein: CSSSGPGTSGTGELFF. Combining the CDR3 with reference TRBV7-9 and TRBJ2-2 gives the whole variable domain DTGVSQNPRHKITKRGQNVTFRCDPISEHNRLYWYRQTLGQGPEFLTYFQNEAQLEKSRLLSDRFSAERPKGSFSTLEIQRTEQGDSAMYLCSSSGPGTSGTGELFFGEGSRLTVL.

This rearrangement joins TRBV9 to TRBJ2-5, with D unclear. V lost 4 bases to trimming and J lost 5 bases, with 12 bases between them. This CDR3 comprises 13 residues. CDR1 and CDR2 (germline): SGDLS, YYNGEE. DNA of the CDR3: TGTGCCAGCAGCTCCACGACGCGGGAGACCCAGTACTTC. Its translation: CASSSTTRETQYF.

The table lists this clone with a few counts. The CDR3 here is CAICKEKTAYEQYF. The CDR3 nucleotides are TGCGCCATTTGCAAGGAGAAGACGGCATACGAGCAGTACTTC. The V gene is TRBV5-1, the J gene TRBJ2-7; D is unresolved. CDR1 SGHRS and CDR2 YFSETQ come from the germline V gene. This CDR3 is built from 14 residues. V lost 9 bases to trimming and J lost 4 bases, with 20 bases between them. The full variable domain, with the rest looked up from reference TRBV5-1 and TRBJ2-7, is KAGVTQTPRYLIKTRGQQVTLSCSPISGHRSVSWYQQTPGQGLQFLFEYFSETQRNKGNFPGRFSGRQFSNSRSEMNVSTLELGDSALYLCAICKEKTAYEQYFGPGTRLTVT.

This rearrangement joins TRBV29-1 to TRBJ2-7; D is ambiguous. V was cut by 6 bases and J by 3 bases, with 15 bases left in between. Germline V gene lookup returns CDR1 SQVTM and CDR2 ANQGSEA. The CDR3 is 13 amino acids. CDR3 DNA: TGCAGCGTGCAACCGGTCGAGAACTACGAGCAGTACTTC. Protein: CSVQPVENYEQYF.

The chain joins TRBV7-9 to TRBJ1-5, with TRBD1 matching over 7 bases. Germline V gene lookup returns CDR1 SEHNR and CDR2 FQNEAQ (reference sequence). This CDR3 is 17 amino acids long. V lost 5 bases to trimming and J lost 3 bases; unmatched junction nucleotides: 13. The CDR3, as DNA: TGTGCCAGCAGCCGCTTCGGCGGGACAGCGATCAATCAGCCCCAGCATTTT. Translated: CASSRFGGTAINQPQHF.

The V and J genes are TRBV28 and TRBJ1-1; 9 bases are shared with TRBD1. V shed 3 bases, J shed 4 bases, and the junction held 3 bases outside the gene matches. This CDR3 spans 14 amino acids. The V gene's germline CDR1 is MDHEN and CDR2 SYDVKM. In DNA form, the CDR3 reads TGTGCCAGCAGTTTGGGACAGGGTCTCACTGAAGCTTTCTTT. Translated: CASSLGQGLTEAFF.

The chain combines TRBV28 with TRBJ1-2, with 7 bases lining up with TRBD1. Unmatched junction bases numbered 21, after V lost 6 bases and J lost 8 bases. CDR3 length: 17 residues. CDR1 and CDR2 from the germline V gene are MDHEN and SYDVKM. CDR3 DNA sequence: TGTGCCAGCAGCGGGGGCCAGGGGGAGATTATTTCGGGCGGCTACACCTTC. It translates to CASSGGQGEIISGGYTF.

The chain carries TRBV4-1 and TRBJ1-1; D is uncertain. V was trimmed by 5 bases and J by 0 bases, leaving 10 bases between them. CDR3 size: 14 residues. Germline CDR1 and CDR2: MGHRA and YSYEKL. The CDR3 region is CASSTREMNTEAFF. CDR3 in DNA: TGCGCCAGCAGCACACGGGAGATGAACACTGAAGCTTTCTTT.

This chain connects TRBV4-2 to TRBJ2-7, with D hard to call. The CDR3 consists of 15 residues. Germline V lookup: CDR1 LGHNA, CDR2 YNFKEQ. V lost 2 bases to trimming and J lost 0 bases, with 11 bases between them. In DNA, the CDR3 is TGTGCCAGCAGCCAACTCGGCGGAGCCTCCTACGAGCAGTACTTC. Translated, it gives CASSQLGGASYEQYF.

The chain carries TRBV19 and TRBJ2-1; no clear D gene. The CDR3 loop spans 15 amino acids. V lost 4 bases, J lost 6 bases, and 16 bases lay in between. Per the germline V gene, CDR1 is LNHDA and CDR2 is SQIVND (reference sequence). CDR3 amino acids: CASSTTVFIGNEQFF. CDR3 sequence (DNA): TGTGCCAGTAGTACTACCGTCTTTATCGGCAATGAGCAGTTCTTC.

J is TRBJ2-1 and V is TRBV5-1; D perhaps matches TRBD1 (5 bases). There are 14 residues in the CDR3. V gave up 2 bases and J gave up 4 bases, with 10 bases separating them. Germline values: CDR1 SGHRS, CDR2 YFSETQ. CDR3 sequence: CASSFTDRYNEQFF. CDR3 bases: TGCGCCAGCAGCTTTACAGACAGATACAATGAGCAGTTCTTC.

The chain uses TRBV27 and TRBJ2-5, with TRBD1 matching over 10 bases. This CDR3 has 15 amino acids. Unmatched junction bases numbered 8, after V lost 5 bases and J lost 5 bases. CDR1 and CDR2 from the germline V gene are MNHEY and SMNVEV (reference sequence). The CDR3 region has the DNA TGTGCCAGCAGTCCCTCCGGGACAGGGGAGGAGACCCAGTACTTC. As protein: CASSPSGTGEETQYF.

The chain joins TRBV9 to TRBJ2-3; the match to TRBD2 covers 11 bases. V trimming: 3 bases; J trimming: 2 bases; junction bases outside the gene matches: 8. This CDR3 region has 17 residues. Germline assignment: CDR1 SGDLS and CDR2 YYNGEE. The CDR3 coding sequence is TGTGCCAGCAGCGGGGCTAGCGGGAGGCCTCCCACAGATACGCAGTATTTT. Translation gives CASSGASGRPPTDTQYF. The complete variable domain, with remaining parts taken from reference TRBV9 and TRBJ2-3, reads DSGVTQTPKHLITATGQRVTLRCSPRSGDLSVYWYQQSLDQGLQFLIQYYNGEERAKGNILERFSAQQFPDLHSELNLSSLELGDSALYFCASSGASGRPPTDTQYFGPGTRLTVL.

The V and J genes are TRBV28 and TRBJ1-2; no clear D. Germline V lookup: CDR1 MDHEN, CDR2 SYDVKM. The germline V and J ends were trimmed by 3 bases and 3 bases, with 14 bases remaining between them. The CDR3 loop spans 15 amino acids. CDR3 protein: CASSFPEGRDYGYTF. The DNA of the CDR3 is TGTGCCAGCAGTTTCCCCGAAGGGAGGGACTATGGCTACACCTTC.